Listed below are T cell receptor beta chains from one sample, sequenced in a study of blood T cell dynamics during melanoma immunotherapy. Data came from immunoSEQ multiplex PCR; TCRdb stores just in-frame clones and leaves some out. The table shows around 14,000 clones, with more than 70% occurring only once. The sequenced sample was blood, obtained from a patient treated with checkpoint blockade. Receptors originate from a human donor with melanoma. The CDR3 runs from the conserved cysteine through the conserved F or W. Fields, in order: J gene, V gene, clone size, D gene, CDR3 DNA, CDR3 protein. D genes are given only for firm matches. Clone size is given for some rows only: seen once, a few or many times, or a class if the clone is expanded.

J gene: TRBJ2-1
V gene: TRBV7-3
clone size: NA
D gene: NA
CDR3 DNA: TGTGCCAGCAGCTTAATGGCCAGCGGCCCCTACAATGAGCAGTTCTTC
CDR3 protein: CASSLMASGPYNEQFF

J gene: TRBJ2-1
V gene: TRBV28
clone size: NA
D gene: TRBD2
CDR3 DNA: TGTGCCAGCAGTCTCGCCCACCCGGGGGGGCGCAATGAGCAGTTCTTC
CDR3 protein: CASSLAHPGGRNEQFF

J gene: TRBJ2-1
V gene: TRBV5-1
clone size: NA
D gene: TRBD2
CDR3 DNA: TGCGCCAGCAGCCAGACTAGCGGGGGGTACAATGAGCAGTTCTTC
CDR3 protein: CASSQTSGGYNEQFF

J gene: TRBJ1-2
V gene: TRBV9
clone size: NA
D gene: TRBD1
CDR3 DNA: TGTGCCAGCAGCCATGACAGGGAATATGGCTACACCTTC
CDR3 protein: CASSHDREYGYTF

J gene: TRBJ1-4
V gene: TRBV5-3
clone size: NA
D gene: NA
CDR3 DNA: TGTGCCAGAAGCTTGGGGCGGGGGTTGCGGGGTGAAAAACTGTTTTTT
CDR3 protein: CARSLGRGLRGEKLFF

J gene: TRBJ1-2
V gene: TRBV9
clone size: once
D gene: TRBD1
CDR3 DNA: TGTGCCAGCAGCGTAGCACAAAGGGGGCAAAATGGCTACACCTTC
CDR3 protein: CASSVAQRGQNGYTF

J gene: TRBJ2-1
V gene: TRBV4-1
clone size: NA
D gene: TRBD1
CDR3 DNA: TGCGCCAGCAGCCAATCCGGGGGGACAGGGGTGTACAATGAGCAGTTCTTC
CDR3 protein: CASSQSGGTGVYNEQFF

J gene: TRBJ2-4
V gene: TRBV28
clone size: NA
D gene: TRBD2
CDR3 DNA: TGTGCCAGCAGTTTGCCACCAACATCTAGCGGGGGGGTCAAAAACATTCAGTACTTC
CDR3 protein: CASSLPPTSSGGVKNIQYF

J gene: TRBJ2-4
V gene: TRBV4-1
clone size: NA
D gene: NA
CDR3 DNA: TGCGCCAGCAGCCAATCGTATCTTGGGAACATTCAGTACTTC
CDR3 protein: CASSQSYLGNIQYF

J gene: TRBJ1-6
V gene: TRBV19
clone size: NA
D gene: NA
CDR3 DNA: TGTGCCAGCGGGAGTTCCTATAATTCACCCCTCCACTTT
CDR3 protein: CASGSSYNSPLHF

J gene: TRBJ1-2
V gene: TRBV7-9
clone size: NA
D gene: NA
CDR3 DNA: TGTGCCAGCAGCCCAGCGGCTAGGCCGAACTATGGCTACACCTTC
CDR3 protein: CASSPAARPNYGYTF

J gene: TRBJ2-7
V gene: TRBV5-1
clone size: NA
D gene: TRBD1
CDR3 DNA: TGCGCCAGCAGCCAACCATTCGGGACAGACATCTACGAGCAGTACTTC
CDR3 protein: CASSQPFGTDIYEQYF

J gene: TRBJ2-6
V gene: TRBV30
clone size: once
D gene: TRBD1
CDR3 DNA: TGTGCGGGACAGGGGTTCTCTGGGGCCAACGTCCTGACTTTC
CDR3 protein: CAGQGFSGANVLTF

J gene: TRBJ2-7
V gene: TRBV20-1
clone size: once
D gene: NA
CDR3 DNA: TGCAGTGCCACCGCCAGGGACGAGCAGTACTTC
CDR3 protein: CSATARDEQYF

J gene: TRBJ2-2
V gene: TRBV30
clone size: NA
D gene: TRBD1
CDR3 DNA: TGTGCCTGGAGGCCTACAGGGGGCACCGGGGAGCTGTTTTTT
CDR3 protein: CAWRPTGGTGELFF

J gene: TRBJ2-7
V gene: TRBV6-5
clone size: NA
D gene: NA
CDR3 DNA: TGTGCCAGCAGTTACTCGACAGGCGCCTACGAGCAGTACTTC
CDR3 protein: CASSYSTGAYEQYF

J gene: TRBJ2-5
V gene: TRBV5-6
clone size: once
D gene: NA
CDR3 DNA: TGTGCCAGCAGCCCGGGGCAGCAAGAGACCCAGTACTTC
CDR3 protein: CASSPGQQETQYF

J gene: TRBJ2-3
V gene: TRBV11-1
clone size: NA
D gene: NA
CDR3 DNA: TGTGCCAGCAGCCCAGGGCGGAATACGCAGTATTTT
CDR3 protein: CASSPGRNTQYF

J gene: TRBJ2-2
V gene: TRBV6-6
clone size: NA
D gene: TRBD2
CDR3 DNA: TGTGCCAGCAGTTTGGTCGGGGGGTCCACCGGGGAGCTGTTTTTT
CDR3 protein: CASSLVGGSTGELFF

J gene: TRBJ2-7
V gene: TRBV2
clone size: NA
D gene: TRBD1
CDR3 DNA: TGTGCCAGCATTCGACAGGGGGATGCCTACGAGCAGTACTTC
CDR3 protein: CASIRQGDAYEQYF

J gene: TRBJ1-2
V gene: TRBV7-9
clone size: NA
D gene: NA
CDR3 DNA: TGTGCCAGCAGCTTTATGTCCAGCGGCTACACCTTC
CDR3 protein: CASSFMSSGYTF

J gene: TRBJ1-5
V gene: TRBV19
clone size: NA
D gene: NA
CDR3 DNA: TGTGCCAGTAGTATCACTTATAGCAATCAGCCCCAGCATTTT
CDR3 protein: CASSITYSNQPQHF

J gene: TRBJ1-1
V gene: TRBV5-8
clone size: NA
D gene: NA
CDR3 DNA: TGTGCCAGCAGCTCCTCACAGGGCGGCATGAACACTGAAGCTTTCTTT
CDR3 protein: CASSSSQGGMNTEAFF

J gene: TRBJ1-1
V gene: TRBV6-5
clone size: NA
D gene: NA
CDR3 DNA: TGTGCCAGCAGTTACGGGGCCAGTCCTGAAGCTTTCTTT
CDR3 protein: CASSYGASPEAFF

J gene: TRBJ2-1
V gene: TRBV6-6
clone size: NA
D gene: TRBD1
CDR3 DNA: TGTGCCAGCAGACCCGCATCGGGACAGGGGGCTTATGAGCAGTTCTTC
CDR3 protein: CASRPASGQGAYEQFF

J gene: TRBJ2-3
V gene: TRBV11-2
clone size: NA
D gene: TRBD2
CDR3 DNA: TGTGCCAGCAGCTTAAGGGGTGGCGGGGGGATTCGCACAGATACGCAGTATTTT
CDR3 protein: CASSLRGGGGIRTDTQYF

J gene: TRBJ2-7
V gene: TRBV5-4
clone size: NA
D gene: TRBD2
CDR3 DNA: TGTGCCAGCAGCTCGGCGGGGGGTAGCTCCTACGAGCAGTACTTC
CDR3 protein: CASSSAGGSSYEQYF

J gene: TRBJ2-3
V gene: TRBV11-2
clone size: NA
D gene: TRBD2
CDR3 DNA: TGTGCCAGCAGCTCAACTAGCGGGGGAATCACAGATACGCAGTATTTT
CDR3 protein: CASSSTSGGITDTQYF

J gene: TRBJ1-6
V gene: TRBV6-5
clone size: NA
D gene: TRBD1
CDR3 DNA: TGTGCCAGCAGTTACTCCGGGACAGGGGCAATACCCCTCCACTTT
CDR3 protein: CASSYSGTGAIPLHF

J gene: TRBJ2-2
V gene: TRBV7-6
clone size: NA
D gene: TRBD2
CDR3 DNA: TGTGCCAGCAGTCGACTCGCAACCGGAGCGGGGATGGAGCTGTTTTTT
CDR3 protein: CASSRLATGAGMELFF

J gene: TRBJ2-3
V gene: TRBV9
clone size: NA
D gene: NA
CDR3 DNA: TGTGCCAGCAGCGTAGAGGGTGGGGCAACAGATACGCAGTATTTT
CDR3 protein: CASSVEGGATDTQYF

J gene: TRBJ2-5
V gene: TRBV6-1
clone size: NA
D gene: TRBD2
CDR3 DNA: TGTGCCAGCAGTGAAAGGTCTAGCGGGGGGGCCGGGCAAGAGACCCAGTACTTC
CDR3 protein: CASSERSSGGAGQETQYF

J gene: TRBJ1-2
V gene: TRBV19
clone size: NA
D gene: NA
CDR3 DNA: TGTGCCAGTAGTATCGGGACACAGAACTATGGCTACACCTTC
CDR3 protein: CASSIGTQNYGYTF

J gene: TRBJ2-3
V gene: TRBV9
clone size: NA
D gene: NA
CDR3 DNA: TGTGCCAGCAGCGTATATGACACAGATACGCAGTATTTT
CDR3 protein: CASSVYDTDTQYF

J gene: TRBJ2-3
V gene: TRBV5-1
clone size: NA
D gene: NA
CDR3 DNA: TGCGCCAGCAGCTTGGGTGTCACTAGCACAGATACGCAGTATTTT
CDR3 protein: CASSLGVTSTDTQYF

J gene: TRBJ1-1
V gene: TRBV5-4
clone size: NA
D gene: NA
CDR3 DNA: TGTGCCAGCAGCTTGGGCGGCGTAGGCACTGAAGCTTTCTTT
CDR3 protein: CASSLGGVGTEAFF

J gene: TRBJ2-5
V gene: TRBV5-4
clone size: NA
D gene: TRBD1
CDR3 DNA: TGTGCCAGCAGCCCTGACAGGGGGATGGAGACCCAGTACTTC
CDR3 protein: CASSPDRGMETQYF

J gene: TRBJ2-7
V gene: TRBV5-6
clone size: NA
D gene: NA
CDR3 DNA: TGTGCCAGCAGCTTGTACGCGGTAGTCTACGAGCAGTACTTC
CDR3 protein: CASSLYAVVYEQYF

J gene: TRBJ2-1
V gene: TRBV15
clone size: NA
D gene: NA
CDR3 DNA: TGTGCCACCAGCATATTAACTTCCAGTGAGCAGTTCTTC
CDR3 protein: CATSILTSSEQFF

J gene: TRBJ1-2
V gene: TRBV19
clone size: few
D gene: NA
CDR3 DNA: TGTGCCACAGGACCCCTAAATGGCTACACCTTC
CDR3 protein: CATGPLNGYTF

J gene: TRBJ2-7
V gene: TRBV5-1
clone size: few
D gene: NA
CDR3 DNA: TGCGCCAGCAGCCAGGGAACGCAAGGCGGCGAGCAGTACTTC
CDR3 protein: CASSQGTQGGEQYF

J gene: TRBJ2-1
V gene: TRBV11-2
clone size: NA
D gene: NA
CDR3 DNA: TGTGCCAGCAGCTTAGCCTCTATGGGAAACAATGAGCAGTTCTTC
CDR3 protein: CASSLASMGNNEQFF

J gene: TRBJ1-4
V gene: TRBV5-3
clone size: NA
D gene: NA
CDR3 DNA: TGTGCCAGAAAGGGCCAGGGAGATGAAAAACTGTTTTTT
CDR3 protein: CARKGQGDEKLFF

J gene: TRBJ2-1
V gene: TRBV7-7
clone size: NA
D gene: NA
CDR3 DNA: TGTGCCAGCAGCCCTGAAGCGGCTAGCGAGGTGCAGTTCTTC
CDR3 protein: CASSPEAASEVQFF

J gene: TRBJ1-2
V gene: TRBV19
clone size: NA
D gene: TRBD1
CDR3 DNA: TGTGCCAGTAGTGAAATACAGGGGAGAGGTGGCTACACCTTC
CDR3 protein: CASSEIQGRGGYTF

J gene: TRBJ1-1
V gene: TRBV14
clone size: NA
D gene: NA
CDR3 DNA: TGTGCCAGCAGCTCATCCCTGAACACTGAAGCTTTCTTT
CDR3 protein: CASSSSLNTEAFF

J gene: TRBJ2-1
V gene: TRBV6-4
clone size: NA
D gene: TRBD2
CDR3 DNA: TGTGCCAGCAGTGATTCGGGGGGTCTGAATGAGCAGTTCTTC
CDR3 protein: CASSDSGGLNEQFF

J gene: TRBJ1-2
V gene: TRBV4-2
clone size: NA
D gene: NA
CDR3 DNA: TGTGCCAGCAGCCCCCTCTCAACGGATGACTATGGCTACACCTTC
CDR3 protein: CASSPLSTDDYGYTF

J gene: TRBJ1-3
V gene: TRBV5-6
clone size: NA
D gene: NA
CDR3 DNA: TGTGCCAGCAGCTACGATATGTCACATGGAAACACCATATATTTT
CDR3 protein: CASSYDMSHGNTIYF

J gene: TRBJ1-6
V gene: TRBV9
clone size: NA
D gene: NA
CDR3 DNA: TGTGCCAGCAGCACCGGGCTCGTGGGAAATTTTTCACCCCTCCACTTT
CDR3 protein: CASSTGLVGNFSPLHF

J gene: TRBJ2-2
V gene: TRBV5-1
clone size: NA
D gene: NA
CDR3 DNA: TGCGCCAGCAGTAGCGGCATCTCGAACACCGGGGAGCTGTTTTTT
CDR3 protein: CASSSGISNTGELFF

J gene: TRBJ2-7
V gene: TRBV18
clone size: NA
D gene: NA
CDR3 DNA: TGTGCCAGCTCACCACCCTCCTCCTACGAGCAGTACTTC
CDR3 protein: CASSPPSSYEQYF

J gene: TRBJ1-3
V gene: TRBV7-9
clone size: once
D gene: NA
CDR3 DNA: TGTGCCAGCAGCTTAGCGGGGACGGATTCTGGAAACACCATATATTTT
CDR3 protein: CASSLAGTDSGNTIYF

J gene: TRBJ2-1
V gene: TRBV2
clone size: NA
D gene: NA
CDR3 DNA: TGTGCCAGCAGCAGACTAGTTCAGAATGAGCAGTTCTTC
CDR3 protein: CASSRLVQNEQFF

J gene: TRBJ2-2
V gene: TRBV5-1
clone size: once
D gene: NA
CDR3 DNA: TGCGCCAGCAGCTTTACAAGGGGTGACACCGGGGAGCTGTTTTTT
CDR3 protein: CASSFTRGDTGELFF

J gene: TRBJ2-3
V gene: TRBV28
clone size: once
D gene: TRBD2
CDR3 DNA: TGTGCCAGCAGTTTATTACCCGGGGGGGCCCCAGATACGCAGTATTTT
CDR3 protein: CASSLLPGGAPDTQYF

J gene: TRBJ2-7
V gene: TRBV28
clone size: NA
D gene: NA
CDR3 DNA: TGTGCCAGCAGTTTATTCGGCTACGAGCAGTACTTC
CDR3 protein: CASSLFGYEQYF

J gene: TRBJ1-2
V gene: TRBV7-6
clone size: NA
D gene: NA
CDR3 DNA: TGTGCCAGCAGCTTACTCGGATATGGCTACACCTTC
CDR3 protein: CASSLLGYGYTF

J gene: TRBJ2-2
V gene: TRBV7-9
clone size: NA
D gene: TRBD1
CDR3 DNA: TGTGCTAGAGGGGGCAGGGAGAACACCGGGGAGCTGTTTTTT
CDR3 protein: CARGGRENTGELFF